Following are 6 T cell receptor beta chains from one sample sequenced in a study of T-cell reconstitution after alpha-beta-depleted transplantation in children. Library preparation (for TCRbeta) was performed with unique molecular identifiers. TCRdb reanalysed the PCR reads using MiXCR and keeps one entry per CDR3 protein. Of 200,000 or so distinct CDR3 sequences in the sample, 6.6% were seen once. Here the sequenced sample was PBMCs, taken before TCRalphabeta/CD19-depleted stem cell transplant. The receptor set was obtained from a boy aged 2-15 years with acute lymphoblastic leukemia, due to receive a stem cell transplant.

As concerns this clonotype: Just one base apart from a much larger clone, this may be a read error. V gene TRBV20-1 combines with J gene TRBJ2-3; the D gene could be TRBD1 or TRBD2 (5 bases each). Germline assignment: CDR1 DFQATT and CDR2 SNEGSKA (reference sequence). The CDR3 loop spans 12 amino acids. V lost 4 bases and J lost 7, with 12 bases in between. In nucleotides, the CDR3 is TGCAGTGCTAAAGCCGAGGGGTATACGCAGTATTTT. It specifies CSAKAEGYTQYF.

The chain combines TRBV7-2 with TRBJ1-2; no clear D. The CDR3 consists of 14 residues. Trimming cost V 1 base and J 3 bases, with 9 bases left between them. Germline CDR1 SGHTA, CDR2 FQGNSA. The CDR3 spells CASSLGGSDYGYTF. CDR3 DNA: TGTGCCAGCAGCTTAGGAGGGTCAGACTATGGCTACACCTTC.

This clonotype has a count of ten or more. The chain has TRBV11-3 and TRBJ2-7; no clear D gene. Germline V lookup: CDR1 SGHNT, CDR2 YENEEA. V gave up 1 base and J gave up 5 bases, with 9 bases separating them. CDR3 length equals 13 residues. The CDR3 DNA sequence: TGTGCCAGCAGCTTAGCCGTCGGTAACGAGCAGTACTTC. Encoded protein: CASSLAVGNEQYF.

This clonotype was counted many times. V is TRBV7-2 and J is TRBJ1-6; no definite D call. This CDR3 comprises 14 residues. The ends were cut back, 3 bases at V and 10 bases at J, with 13 bases in the middle. CDR1 and CDR2 from the germline V gene are SGHTA and FQGNSA. In nucleotides, the CDR3 is TGTGCCAGCAGCTTTACGGAGTGGAGCTCACCCCTCCACTTT. Translated: CASSFTEWSSPLHF.

The chain carries TRBV20-1 and TRBJ1-5; D call uncertain. V dropped 3 bases and J dropped 5 bases, with 11 bases sitting between them. The germline gives CDR1 DFQATT, CDR2 SNEGSKA (reference sequence). There are 13 residues in the CDR3. The CDR3: CSASEVTHQPQHF. The CDR3 nucleotides read TGCAGTGCTAGTGAGGTAACTCATCAGCCCCAGCATTTT.

This clonotype has ten or more counts. V usage is TRBV7-2 and J usage is TRBJ2-7; 7 bases align to TRBD2. CDR1 and CDR2 from the germline V gene are SGHTA and FQGNSA. The CDR3 covers 14 residues. V lost 1 base and J lost 6; bases outside the gene matches: 6. The CDR3: CASSLGGSITEQYF. CDR3 nucleotide sequence: TGTGCCAGCAGCTTAGGCGGGAGTATCACCGAGCAGTACTTC. The full variable domain, completed using reference TRBV7-2 and TRBJ2-7, is GAGVSQSPSNKVTEKGKDVELRCDPISGHTALYWYRQSLGQGLEFLIYFQGNSAPDKSGLPSDRFSAERTGGSVSTLTIQRTQQEDSAVYLCASSLGGSITEQYFGPGTRLTVT.